The 31 T cell receptor beta chains below come from one sample, sequenced in a study of tissue T cells after allogeneic stem cell transplantation. TCRdb's copy holds only in-frame clones and misses some; the assay was immunoSEQ multiplex PCR. This sample has about 22,000 clones; around 77% occur once, and the top ten carry 0.6% to 0.85%. Material for sequencing was spleen. Source of these receptors: a female BALB/c mouse in good health. The strain's MHC: H2-d.

In its sample, this clone was seen a few times. Each gene name is a mouse one. The observed sequence ends 1 residue before the CDR3 terminus, with the missing tail filled in from the germline J gene. V is TRBV13-2 and J is TRBJ1-4; D gene unclear. Germline assignment: CDR1 NNHNN and CDR2 SYGAGS (reference sequence). Trimming cost V 4 bases and J 0 bases, with 7 bases left between them. CDR3 length: 14 residues. The sequenced CDR3 bases are TGTGCCAGCGGTCGACAAATTTCCAACGAAAGATTATTT. Translated, it gives CASGRQISNERLF. From start to end, the CDR3 is CASGRQISNERLFF.

This clone was counted only a few times. Mouse names are used for the genes. The read ends 1 residue shy of where the CDR3 ends; the end is completed using the germline J gene. V gene TRBV14 combines with J gene TRBJ2-7; TRBD1 might be the D (6 bases). V shed 2 bases and J shed 4 bases, with 10 bases lying between them. Germline CDR1 reads SGHDT; CDR2 reads FRDEAV. This CDR3 has 13 residues. The CDR3 bases that were read are TGTGCCAGCAGTTTTCGGGACATTTATGAACAGTAC. Amino acid sequence: CASSFRDIYEQY. The whole CDR3 protein is CASSFRDIYEQYF.

Only a few counts were recorded for this clone. Mouse gene names apply. Read sequence stops 1 residue before the CDR3 end, and the germline J gene provides the missing end. This rearrangement joins TRBV13-2 to TRBJ1-4, with TRBD1 matching 11 bases. J gave up 7 bases and V 0 bases, and 2 bases lay outside the gene matches. The CDR3 contains 15 residues. In germline, CDR1 is NNHNN, CDR2 SYGAGS (reference sequence). The part of the CDR3 DNA that was read is TGTGCCAGCGGTGATGCGGGACAGGGGGTCGAAAGATTATTT. Translated, it gives CASGDAGQGVERLF. The complete CDR3 protein is CASGDAGQGVERLFF.

Notes on this clone: Mouse gene names apply. The read stops 1 residue short of the end of the CDR3; the missing end is completed from the germline J gene. The chain carries TRBV19 and TRBJ2-5; no clear D gene. The CDR3 extends over 13 amino acids. Germline V gene data show CDR1 as FNHDT and CDR2 as SITEND (reference sequence). With 2 bases removed from V and 6 bases from J, the gap between germline ends came to 10 bases. CDR3 loop: CASSIRTRDTQYF. The part of the CDR3 DNA that was read is TGTGCCAGCAGTATCAGGACGAGGGACACCCAGTAC.

In the case of this clone: The genes and germline here are from mouse. With the read ending 1 residue before the CDR3 end, the germline J gene is used to fill in that end. The chain links TRBV19 to TRBJ1-5; D is unclear. This CDR3 spans 13 amino acids. Trimming left V 1 base short and J 4 bases short, with 6 bases between. Germline CDR1 is FNHDT and CDR2 is SITEND (reference sequence). CDR3 protein: CASSITQNQAPLF. Partial CDR3 DNA: TGTGCCAGCAGTATAACGCAGAACCAGGCTCCGCTT.

About this clone itself: Gene names refer to mouse genes. Incomplete CDR3 DNA: TGTGCCAGCGGTGGACTGGGGAAAAAAGACACCCAGTAC. Its protein is CASGGLGKKDTQY. The full CDR3 is CASGGLGKKDTQYF. The J gene is TRBJ2-5, the V gene TRBV13-2; 8 bases line up with TRBD2. The read comes to an end 1 residue before the CDR3 does, leaving the germline J gene to fill in the end. V gave up 3 bases and J gave up 4 bases; unmatched junction bases: 4. This CDR3 has 14 amino acids. Germline-derived CDR1 and CDR2 are NNHNN and SYGAGS (reference sequence).

On this clone: Gene names denote mouse genes. CDR3 DNA, as far as it was read: TGTGCCAGCAGTGATTGGGACTGGGGGGGACAAGACACCCAGTAC. Residues: CASSDWDWGGQDTQY. The CDR3 in its entirety is CASSDWDWGGQDTQYF. This rearrangement joins TRBV13-3 to TRBJ2-5; 13 bases map to TRBD2. The read comes to an end 1 residue before the CDR3 does, leaving the germline J gene to fill in the end. Germline-derived CDR1 and CDR2 are NNHDY and SYVADS. The V gene end was trimmed by 1 base and the J gene end by 3 bases; junction bases not matched to a gene: 2. The CDR3 is 16 residues long.

A few counts support this clone. The genes and germline here are from mouse. The CDR3 extends 1 residue past the end of the read, so its final part is completed from the germline J gene. This chain links TRBV13-1 with TRBJ1-3; TRBD1 is a possible D gene (5 bases). The V end lost 4 bases, the J end lost 0 bases, and 8 bases lay between the germline ends. This CDR3 comprises 14 residues. CDR1 NSHNY and CDR2 SYGAGN come from the germline V gene. The chain's CDR3 is CASSIRDSGNTLYF. CDR3 DNA (partial): TGTGCCAGCAGTATCAGGGATTCTGGAAATACGCTCTAT.

This clone has just a few counts. The gene names given are mouse names. The CDR3 extends 1 residue past the end of the read, so its final part is completed from the germline J gene. This sequence joins TRBV1 and TRBJ2-7, with TRBD1 identical over 11 bases. Germline V CDR1 and CDR2: NSQYPW, LRSPGD (reference sequence). V lost 7 bases, J lost 3 bases, and 2 bases stayed unmatched. The CDR3 covers 13 residues. The CDR3 region is CTCTGTGGYEQYF. Incomplete CDR3 DNA: TGCACCTGCACCGGGACAGGGGGCTATGAACAGTAC.

This clone was seen a few times. These gene names are mouse names. Read coverage stops 1 residue before the CDR3 terminus; the germline J gene supplies the remainder. The chain links TRBV4 to TRBJ1-3; D unresolved. CDR3 length: 14 amino acids. Germline assignment: CDR1 LGHDT and CDR2 YNNKQL (reference sequence). Trimming took off 5 bases at V and 0 bases at J, with 8 bases between the two ends. The covered CDR3 bases are TGTGCCAGCAGCCCGACAAATTCTGGAAATACGCTCTAT. This translates into CASSPTNSGNTLY. The CDR3 in its entirety is CASSPTNSGNTLYF.

This clone has just a few counts. Gene names and germline match the mouse. Read coverage stops 1 residue before the CDR3 terminus; the germline J gene supplies the remainder. This rearrangement joins TRBV13-1 to TRBJ2-7; the match to TRBD2 covers 10 bases. Germline V lookup: CDR1 NSHNY, CDR2 SYGAGN. J was trimmed by 3 bases and V by 2 bases; bases with no gene match: 5. There are 15 residues in the CDR3. The CDR3 DNA, read in part, is TGTGCCAGCAGTGAGATACTGGGGGGGAACTATGAACAGTAC. It codes for CASSEILGGNYEQY. The whole CDR3 protein is CASSEILGGNYEQYF.

Comment on this clone: The gene names given are mouse names. The read ends 1 residue before the CDR3 terminus; that terminus is restored from the germline J gene. The chain recombines TRBV29 with TRBJ2-7, with 7 positions matching TRBD2. Trimming took 9 bases from V and 1 from J; bases not matched to a gene: 3. This CDR3 has 12 residues. The V gene's germline CDR1 is MSHET and CDR2 SYDVDS. CDR3 bases read: TGTGCTAGTACTGGGGCTTCCTATGAACAGTAC. This sequence encodes CASTGASYEQY. The complete CDR3 sequence is CASTGASYEQYF.

This clone has more than one count but fewer than ten. All gene names here are mouse names. Read sequence stops 1 residue before the CDR3 end, and the germline J gene provides the missing end. The rearrangement links TRBV13-1 to TRBJ1-4; no clear D gene. V was trimmed by 4 bases and J by 6 bases, leaving 4 bases between them. The CDR3 spans 11 residues. Germline CDR1 and CDR2: NSHNY and SYGAGN. The sequenced CDR3 bases are TGTGCCAGCAGTATAGACGAAAGATTATTT. Its protein product is CASSIDERLF. The whole CDR3 region reads CASSIDERLFF.

This clone was seen a single time. Gene names are the mouse ones. The missing CDR3 end, 1 residue past where the read stops, is filled in from the germline J gene. The J gene is TRBJ2-1, the V gene TRBV13-3; 7 bases are a match to TRBD1. This CDR3 comprises 15 residues. CDR1 and CDR2 (germline): NNHDY, SYVADS. Trimming cost V 7 bases and J 0 bases; bases outside gene matches: 7. The sequenced part of the CDR3 DNA is TGTGCCAGCTCCCGGGACAGCTATAACTATGCTGAGCAGTTC. This sequence encodes CASSRDSYNYAEQF. The whole CDR3 sequence is CASSRDSYNYAEQFF.

In regard to this clone: Gene and germline names: mouse. The read ends 1 residue shy of where the CDR3 ends; the end is completed using the germline J gene. The V gene is TRBV15, the J gene TRBJ1-6; D uncertain. TRBJ1-6 is sorted into the ORF group, with uncertain function. The germline V and J ends were trimmed by 7 bases and 0 bases, with 4 bases remaining between them. Germline values: CDR1 SGHND, CDR2 FRSKSL. This CDR3 has 13 amino acids. The CDR3 DNA, read in part, is TGTGCCAGCACCCCTTCCTATAATTCGCCCCTCTAC. It specifies CASTPSYNSPLY. The whole CDR3 protein is CASTPSYNSPLYF.

In regard to this clone: Germline and genes: mouse. The CDR3 extends 1 residue past the end of the read, so its final part is completed from the germline J gene. The chain uses TRBV13-1 and TRBJ2-4; 14 bases fit TRBD2. Germline CDR1 NSHNY, CDR2 SYGAGN. The CDR3 is 17 residues long. Trimming at V came to 2 bases and at J to 2 bases, leaving 4 bases not matched to a gene. The CDR3 bases that were read are TGTGCCAGCAGTGACCGGGACTGGGGGGGCGCTCAAAACACCTTGTAC. It yields the protein CASSDRDWGGAQNTLY. The CDR3 in full is CASSDRDWGGAQNTLYF.

In the case of this clone: Germline and genes here are mouse. The read ends 1 residue early relative to the CDR3; the germline J gene fills the gap. V usage is TRBV4 and J usage is TRBJ1-3; D not resolved. Trimming stripped 5 bases from V and 0 bases from J, with 8 bases between. Germline V CDR1 and CDR2: LGHDT, YNNKQL (reference sequence). This CDR3 is 14 amino acids long. The CDR3 is CASSVLNSGNTLYF. The sequenced CDR3 bases are TGTGCCAGCAGCGTTCTGAATTCTGGAAATACGCTCTAT.

As to this clone: Genes here carry mouse names. The sequence runs out 1 residue before the end of the CDR3; the remainder is reconstructed from the germline J gene. J is TRBJ2-1 and V is TRBV2; perhaps TRBD1 as D (5 bases). V was shortened by 0 bases and J by 3 bases, with 9 bases between the two germline ends. CDR1 LGHNA and CDR2 YSYQKL come from the germline V gene. There are 15 residues in the CDR3. CDR3 region: CASSQEGEGYAEQFF. CDR3 DNA (partial): TGTGCCAGCAGCCAAGAAGGGGAGGGCTATGCTGAGCAGTTC.

This clone was found once. Genes and germline are mouse. The CDR3 extends 1 residue past the end of the read, so its final part is completed from the germline J gene. The chain links TRBV19 to TRBJ2-1; 7 bases match TRBD1. Unmatched junction bases numbered 4, after V lost 3 bases and J lost 4 bases. Germline lookup yields CDR1 FNHDT and CDR2 SITEND (reference sequence). This CDR3 spans 14 amino acids. The part of the CDR3 DNA that was read is TGTGCCAGCAGTACTGGACAGGCGTATGCTGAGCAGTTC. Protein: CASSTGQAYAEQF. The CDR3 as a whole reads CASSTGQAYAEQFF.

Of note for this clone: The listed genes are named as in mouse. The CDR3 end lies 1 residue beyond the end of the read and is filled in from the germline J gene. The chain uses TRBV20 and TRBJ1-1, with D perhaps TRBD1 (6 bases). V lost 6 bases, J lost 1 base, and 12 bases lay in between. The CDR3 consists of 13 residues. Germline CDR1 GFQATS, CDR2 STVNSAI. The CDR3 loop reads CGARRGENTEVFF. CDR3 bases read: TGTGGTGCCAGGAGGGGGGAAAACACAGAAGTCTTC.

Turning to this clone: All gene names here are mouse names. The read comes to an end 1 residue before the CDR3 does, leaving the germline J gene to fill in the end. The rearrangement joins TRBV2 to TRBJ1-2; the D gene is possibly TRBD1 (6 bases). The CDR3 runs 15 residues. Trimming shortened V by 0 bases and J by 1 base, and 9 bases separated the two germline ends. Germline CDR1 reads LGHNA; CDR2 reads YSYQKL. CDR3: CASSQDPGQNSDYTF. CDR3 DNA (partial): TGTGCCAGCAGCCAAGATCCGGGACAAAACTCCGACTACACC.

A note on this clone: Here the gene names and germline are mouse. Sequencing ends 1 residue short of the CDR3 end; the germline J gene provides the rest. Additional DNA sequences in this sample encode the identical CDR3. The chain couples TRBV29 to TRBJ1-4; D is possibly TRBD1 (5 bases). Trimming pared 3 bases from V and 6 bases from J, leaving 8 bases between. The germline CDR1 and CDR2 sequences are MSHET and SYDVDS. The CDR3 has 13 residues. CDR3 region: CASSLGGDERLFF. The covered CDR3 bases are TGTGCTAGCAGTTTGGGGGGAGACGAAAGATTATTT.

In the case of this clone: These gene names are mouse names. The read falls 1 residue short of the CDR3 end, and the missing part is taken from the germline J gene. The chain combines TRBV5 with TRBJ2-3; 11 nucleotides line up with TRBD2. V shed 4 bases, J shed 0 bases, and the junction held 3 bases outside the gene matches. Germline CDR1 is LGHNA and CDR2 is YNLKQL (reference sequence). This CDR3 spans 16 amino acids. The CDR3 DNA, read in part, is TGTGCCAGCAGCCCTCGGACTGGGGGGAGTGCAGAAACGCTGTAT. This encodes CASSPRTGGSAETLY. The whole CDR3 is CASSPRTGGSAETLYF.

About this clone: Gene names are mouse gene names. The CDR3 end lies 1 residue beyond the end of the read and is filled in from the germline J gene. The chain links TRBV2 to TRBJ2-1; unclear D gene. The germline gives CDR1 LGHNA, CDR2 YSYQKL. This CDR3 is built from 15 residues. The germline V and J ends were trimmed by 0 bases and 0 bases, with 6 bases remaining between them. CDR3 protein: CASSQDTGNYAEQFF. The sequenced part of the CDR3 DNA is TGTGCCAGCAGCCAAGACACGGGTAACTATGCTGAGCAGTTC.

With regard to this clone: Gene names are the mouse ones. With the read ending 1 residue before the CDR3 end, the germline J gene is used to fill in that end. V usage is TRBV2 and J usage is TRBJ2-1; no clear D gene. The germline V and J ends were trimmed by 2 bases and 3 bases, with 8 bases remaining between them. This CDR3 is built from 14 residues. CDR1 and CDR2 from the germline V gene are LGHNA and YSYQKL. CDR3 sequence reads: CASSQQGTYAEQFF. The DNA read from the CDR3 is TGTGCCAGCAGCCAACAAGGAACCTATGCTGAGCAGTTC.

Details on this clone: Gene labels here are mouse ones. The read gets to within 1 residue of the CDR3 end, and the germline J gene fills in the rest. The genes are TRBV4 and TRBJ2-5; 8 bases match TRBD1. CDR1 and CDR2 from the germline V gene are LGHDT and YNNKQL (reference sequence). With 3 bases clipped from V and 6 bases from J, the junction kept 2 bases outside the gene matches. This CDR3 has 13 residues. Here the CDR3 reads CASSYRGQDTQYF. Partial CDR3 DNA: TGTGCCAGCAGCTACAGGGGGCAGGACACCCAGTAC.

Regarding this clone: Gene names and germline match the mouse. The read ends 1 residue shy of where the CDR3 ends; the end is completed using the germline J gene. The chain employs TRBV2 and TRBJ2-7, with 7 bases matching TRBD1. The CDR3 has 15 amino acids. V gave up 0 bases and J gave up 0 bases; unmatched junction bases: 2. Germline CDR1 LGHNA, CDR2 YSYQKL. The CDR3 sequence is CASSQDRDSSYEQYF. The DNA read from the CDR3 is TGTGCCAGCAGCCAAGACCGGGACAGCTCCTATGAACAGTAC.

About this clone itself: Gene names denote mouse genes. CDR3 amino acids: CASSQDGGYQDTQYF. The covered CDR3 bases are TGTGCCAGCAGCCAAGATGGGGGTTACCAAGACACCCAGTAC. The genes are TRBV5 and TRBJ2-5; perhaps TRBD2 as D (6 bases). The missing CDR3 end, 1 residue past where the read stops, is filled in from the germline J gene. The CDR3 contains 15 residues. Germline V gene lookup returns CDR1 LGHNA and CDR2 YNLKQL (reference sequence). Trimming left V 0 bases short and J 1 base short, with 8 bases between.

Points on this clone: Gene names and germline match the mouse. The read falls 1 residue short of the CDR3 end, and the missing part is taken from the germline J gene. V usage is TRBV4 and J usage is TRBJ2-5; TRBD1 aligns across 8 bases. CDR1 LGHDT and CDR2 YNNKQL come from the germline V gene (reference sequence). This CDR3 comprises 13 residues. J gave up 5 bases and V 4 bases, and 2 bases lay outside the gene matches. The sequenced part of the CDR3 DNA is TGTGCCAGCAGCTCGACAGGGGCAGACACCCAGTAC. It codes for CASSSTGADTQY. The full CDR3 protein reads CASSSTGADTQYF. Filled out from reference TRBV4 and TRBJ2-5, the complete variable domain reads ETAVFQTPNYHVTQVGNEVSFNCKQTLGHDTMYWYKQDSKKLLKIMFSYNNKQLIVNETVPRRFSPQSSDKAHLNLRIKSVEPEDSAVYLCASSSTGADTQYFGPGTRLLVL.

A remark on this clone: Gene names and germline match the mouse. From the germline J gene comes the end of the CDR3, since the read stops 1 residue before it. The V call is TRBV5, the J call TRBJ2-1; 7 bases match TRBD1. The ends lost 1 base at V and 6 bases at J; junction bases unmatched: 3. This CDR3 spans 14 amino acids. Per germline, CDR1 LGHNA and CDR2 YNLKQL (reference sequence). Incomplete CDR3 DNA: TGTGCCAGCAGCCAAGCCAGGGGGAGTGCTGAGCAGTTC. Its protein product is CASSQARGSAEQF. The full CDR3 reads CASSQARGSAEQFF.

This clone was recorded a few times. Gene names and germline match the mouse. The read falls 1 residue short of the CDR3 end, and the missing part is taken from the germline J gene. The chain recombines TRBV2 with TRBJ2-7, with D perhaps matching TRBD2 (6 bases). This CDR3 spans 13 amino acids. From germline, CDR1 is LGHNA and CDR2 YSYQKL. Deletions cut 1 base from V and 6 bases from J, with 10 bases between. CDR3 DNA (partial): TGTGCCAGCAGCCAAGTGACTGGAGCTGAACAGTAC. The encoded protein is CASSQVTGAEQY. The full CDR3 protein reads CASSQVTGAEQYF.